Shown below are 15 T cell receptor beta chains from a single sample sequenced in a study of blood T cells in healthy people across ages. Combining a sample-barcoded 5' primer with a J-beta primer mix, a second PCR ran for about 7 to 11 cycles. Each CDR3 protein gets one entry after TCRdb re-called the 5' RACE reads with MiXCR. This sample has about 1 million distinct CDR3 sequences; around 27% occur once, and the top ten carry approximately 0.7%. These sequences were also reported in another study, on T cells of mothers and their children.

The specimen was blood. These receptors were collected from a girl aged 2 to 10 in good health.

This chain connects TRBV7-9 to TRBJ2-1, with TRBD2 matching over 7 bases. Trimming cost V 4 bases and J 6 bases; bases outside gene matches: 6. CDR1 and CDR2 from the germline V gene are SEHNR and FQNEAQ (reference sequence). This CDR3 spans 14 amino acids. The CDR3 DNA reads TGTGCCAGCAGCTCCCTGGGGGGGATCAATGAGCAGTTCTTC. Encoded protein: CASSSLGGINEQFF.

The V and J genes are TRBV4-2 and TRBJ2-1; 7 bases align to TRBD2. CDR1 LGHNA and CDR2 YNFKEQ come from the germline V gene. V was pared by 3 bases and J by 4 bases, with 15 bases of the junction left unmatched. This CDR3 spans 18 amino acids. The CDR3 loop reads CASSHDQGVSGVYNEQFF. CDR3 nucleotides: TGTGCCAGCAGCCACGATCAAGGGGTGAGCGGGGTGTACAATGAGCAGTTCTTC.

The V gene is TRBV4-1, the J gene TRBJ2-2; TRBD2 matches 11 bases. Germline lookup yields CDR1 MGHRA and CDR2 YSYEKL. Trimming removed 3 bases from V and 4 bases from J; junction bases left unmatched: 10. The CDR3 spans 18 residues. CDR3 DNA: TGCGCCAGCAGCCATCGACTAGCGGGATTAGAAAGCACCGGGGAGCTGTTTTTT. Translated, it gives CASSHRLAGLESTGELFF.

This clonotype has more than one count but fewer than ten. The V call is TRBV5-5, the J call TRBJ2-1, with 7 positions matching TRBD1. Germline assignment: CDR1 SGHKS and CDR2 YYEKEE (reference sequence). The V segment lost 6 bases and the J segment 7 bases; nucleotides outside the gene matches: 10. There are 14 residues in the CDR3. The chain's CDR3 is CASNYYSTGNEQFF. For the CDR3, the DNA is TGTGCCAGCAACTACTATTCGACAGGGAATGAGCAGTTCTTC.

In this sample, this clonotype turned up many times. The chain is built from TRBV9 and TRBJ2-7; D is unclear. Trimming removed 0 bases from V and 3 bases from J, with 1 base in between. This CDR3 contains 11 residues. Germline CDR1 SGDLS, CDR2 YYNGEE. The CDR3 here is CASSVGYEQYF. As DNA, the CDR3 is TGTGCCAGCAGCGTAGGCTACGAGCAGTACTTC. Together with reference TRBV9 and TRBJ2-7, the CDR3 gives the full variable domain: DSGVTQTPKHLITATGQRVTLRCSPRSGDLSVYWYQQSLDQGLQFLIQYYNGEERAKGNILERFSAQQFPDLHSELNLSSLELGDSALYFCASSVGYEQYFGPGTRLTVT.

This clonotype was counted between two and nine times. The rearrangement joins TRBV7-9 to TRBJ2-5; D is perhaps TRBD1 (6 bases). This CDR3 has 15 amino acids. CDR1 and CDR2 from the germline V gene are SEHNR and FQNEAQ (reference sequence). With 5 bases removed from V and 3 bases from J, the gap between germline ends came to 16 bases. The CDR3 here is CASSRLGQFEETQYF. The DNA for the CDR3 is TGTGCCAGCAGCCGCCTCGGACAGTTCGAAGAGACCCAGTACTTC.

This clonotype came up once. The chain recombines TRBV6-5 with TRBJ2-5; tentative D call: TRBD1 (7 bases). Germline V gene lookup returns CDR1 MNHEY and CDR2 SVGAGI. V was pared by 0 bases and J by 7 bases, with 15 bases between. This CDR3 is built from 15 residues. This CDR3 reads CASSYSTGLEGTQYF. The CDR3, as DNA: TGTGCCAGCAGTTACTCGACAGGGCTGGAGGGGACCCAGTACTTC.

J is TRBJ2-5 and V is TRBV10-1, with 7 bases fitting TRBD1. The J call is in doubt because the DNA end fits TRBJ2-1 better. Germline CDR1 is WNHNN and CDR2 is SYGVQD (reference sequence). The CDR3 spans 13 residues. The CDR3 DNA sequence: TGCGCCAGCTCCAGCAGGGGGTCGAATGAGCAGTTCTTC. Its protein is CASSSRGSNEQFF.

This clonotype turned up a few times. The germline gene is not matched at one end of the junction; a read error may be the cause. The chain links TRBV4-1 to TRBJ2-5; unclear D gene. The CDR3 has 11 residues. Looked up from germline, CDR1 is MGHRA and CDR2 is YSYEKL. DNA for the CDR3: TGCGCCAGCAGCCAAGGATCCGAGCAGTGCTTC. Residues: CASSQGSEQCF.

This clonotype was seen more than once but under ten times. As DNA, the CDR3 is TGTGCCAGCAGGGATCCGGGACTCCACGAGCAGTACTTC. Protein: CASRDPGLHEQYF. V gene TRBV12-3 or TRBV12-4 combines with J gene TRBJ2-5; a weak D match, TRBD2 (6 bases). The J call may be in error: the DNA end matches TRBJ2-7 better. CDR3 length equals 13 residues.

The rearrangement joins TRBV12-3 or TRBV12-4 to TRBJ1-5; D call uncertain. CDR3 length equals 15 residues. V lost 2 bases and J lost 6, with 14 bases in between. In DNA form, the CDR3 reads TGTGCCAGCAGTTTAAGGGTGGGAGGGAGTCAGCCCCAGCATTTT. Translating it yields CASSLRVGGSQPQHF.

There are a few counts of this clonotype. CDR3: CASKEQRGQETQYF. The CDR3 DNA is TGTGCCAGCAAGGAACAGCGGGGACAAGAGACCCAGTACTTC. The chain recombines TRBV7-2 with TRBJ2-5, with TRBD2 identical over 7 bases. Germline loops: CDR1 SGHTA, CDR2 FQGNSA. V lost 7 bases and J lost 2; bases outside the gene matches: 7. This CDR3 has 14 amino acids.

This clonotype was recorded a few times. The chain carries TRBV29-1 and TRBJ2-1; D is ambiguous. This CDR3 has 14 residues. The V gene lost 4 bases and the J gene lost 8 bases, with 18 bases spanning the gap. Germline V gives CDR1 SQVTM, CDR2 ANQGSEA. Here the CDR3 DNA reads TGCAGCGTTGGGTCCAGCGCCGCGGTCGATGAGCAGTTCTTC. Its protein is CSVGSSAAVDEQFF.

This clonotype was counted only a few times. The chain couples TRBV28 to TRBJ2-5; D is unclear. V lost 2 bases and J 0 bases, leaving 7 bases between the germline ends. Looked up from germline, CDR1 is MDHEN and CDR2 is SYDVKM. The CDR3 is 14 residues long. CDR3 nucleotides: TGTGCCAGCAGTTTACTAATAGACCAAGAGACCCAGTACTTC. Its translation is CASSLLIDQETQYF.

This chain joins TRBV7-2 and TRBJ1-1, with 9 bases that match TRBD1. With 6 bases clipped from V and 1 base from J, the junction kept 3 bases outside the gene matches. Germline CDR1 is SGHTA and CDR2 is FQGNSA. The CDR3 extends over 14 amino acids. Here the CDR3 reads CASRPTGGNTEAFF. CDR3 nucleotides: TGTGCCAGCAGGCCGACAGGGGGGAACACTGAAGCTTTCTTT.